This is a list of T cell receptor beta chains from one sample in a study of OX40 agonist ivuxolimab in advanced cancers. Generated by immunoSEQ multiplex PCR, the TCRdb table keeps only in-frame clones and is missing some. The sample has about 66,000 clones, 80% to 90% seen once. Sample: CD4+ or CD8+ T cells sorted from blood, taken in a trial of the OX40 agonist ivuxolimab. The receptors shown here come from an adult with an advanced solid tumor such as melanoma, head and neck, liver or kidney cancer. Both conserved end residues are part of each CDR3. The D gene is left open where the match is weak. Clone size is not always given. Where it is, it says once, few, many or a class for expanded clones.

CDR3: CASSQRTGTEETQYF; DNA: TGCGCCAGCAGCCAGAGAACTGGGACCGAAGAGACCCAGTACTTC; J: TRBJ2-5; D: .; size: .; V: TRBV4-1
CDR3: CASSQGFGYGYTF; DNA: TGTGCCAGCAGTCAGGGCTTTGGCTATGGCTACACCTTC; J: TRBJ1-2; D: .; size: .; V: TRBV27
CDR3: CASSSRQGETTDTQYF; DNA: TGCGCCAGCAGCTCGAGACAGGGGGAGACCACAGATACGCAGTATTTT; J: TRBJ2-3; D: TRBD1; size: .; V: TRBV5-1
CDR3: CASSRTSGSGYEQFF; DNA: TGTGCCAGCAGCCGGACTAGCGGGAGTGGTTATGAGCAGTTCTTC; J: TRBJ2-1; D: TRBD2; size: few; V: TRBV9
CDR3: CAITERDRGYEQYF; DNA: TGTGCCATCACCGAGAGGGACAGGGGATACGAGCAGTACTTC; J: TRBJ2-7; D: TRBD1; size: once; V: TRBV10-3
CDR3: CAPRRTSGNQANEQFF; DNA: TGTGCCCCCCGGAGGACTAGCGGAAATCAGGCGAATGAGCAGTTCTTC; J: TRBJ2-1; D: TRBD2; size: .; V: TRBV7-9
CDR3: CASSTGGSNTEAFF; DNA: TGTGCCAGCAGTACCGGGGGCTCGAACACTGAAGCTTTCTTT; J: TRBJ1-1; D: .; size: .; V: TRBV2
CDR3: CASSRRGEQYF; DNA: TGTGCCAGCAGTCGCCGGGGCGAGCAGTACTTC; J: TRBJ2-7; D: .; size: .; V: TRBV27
CDR3: CASFPENSYNEQFF; DNA: TGTGCCAGCTTTCCGGAAAACTCCTACAATGAGCAGTTCTTC; J: TRBJ2-1; D: .; size: .; V: TRBV27
CDR3: CASSFSRSAGSGNTIYF; DNA: TGTGCCAGCAGCTTCTCGAGGTCAGCCGGGTCTGGAAACACCATATATTTT; J: TRBJ1-3; D: .; size: .; V: TRBV7-9